Below are 17 T cell receptor beta chains sequenced from a single sample in a study of graft-versus-host responses after intestinal transplantation. Assay: immunoSEQ multiplex PCR; the TCRdb copy retains only in-frame clones and omits some. The top ten clones hold about 17% of a sample with tens of thousands of clones, roughly four fifths of them seen once. The antigens these receptors bind are not known. This specimen was unstimulated CD8+ T cells sorted from spleen or lymph node cells, taken before intestinal transplant. The source is a human donor who received an intestinal transplant.

The chain has TRBV6-6 and TRBJ2-7; D tentatively fits TRBD1 or TRBD2 (5 bases each). Germline CDR1 reads MNHNY; CDR2 reads SVGAGI (reference sequence). The CDR3 has 13 residues. V shed 4 bases and J shed 3 bases, with 10 bases lying between them. CDR3 nucleotides: TGTGCCAGCAGTTCGGGGCAACACTACGAGCAGTACTTC. Translation gives CASSSGQHYEQYF.

This sequence joins TRBV12-5 and TRBJ2-2, with TRBD2 as a possible D gene (6 bases). V shed 0 bases and J shed 4 bases, with 18 bases lying between them. The CDR3 has 18 residues. The V gene's germline CDR1 is LGHNT and CDR2 FRNRAP. The CDR3 sequence: CASGLVLAPPFFTGELFF. The CDR3 nucleotides read TGTGCTAGTGGTTTGGTACTAGCACCTCCCTTCTTCACCGGGGAGCTGTTTTTT.

The chain couples TRBV7-9 to TRBJ1-1; D is uncertain. Deletions cut 5 bases from V and 1 base from J, with 20 bases between. The CDR3 length is 17 residues. The germline CDR1 and CDR2 sequences are SEHNR and FQNEAQ (reference sequence). CDR3 coding DNA: TGTGCCAGCAGCCCATGGGTCCAAAAGGGAGAGAACACTGAAGCTTTCTTT. It encodes CASSPWVQKGENTEAFF. The full variable domain, its missing parts supplied by reference TRBV7-9 and TRBJ1-1, is DTGVSQNPRHKITKRGQNVTFRCDPISEHNRLYWYRQTLGQGPEFLTYFQNEAQLEKSRLLSDRFSAERPKGSFSTLEIQRTEQGDSAMYLCASSPWVQKGENTEAFFGQGTRLTVV.

The chain employs TRBV2 and TRBJ2-7; 9 bases fit TRBD1. Germline CDR1 SNHLY, CDR2 FYNNEI. This CDR3 is 15 amino acids long. Trimming took 3 bases from V and 0 from J; bases not matched to a gene: 3. This CDR3 reads CASSDRDRASYEQYF. Written as DNA, the CDR3 is TGTGCCAGCAGTGATAGGGACAGGGCCTCCTACGAGCAGTACTTC.

The chain recombines TRBV7-3 with TRBJ2-2, with 9 positions matching TRBD1. V lost 3 bases, J lost 6 bases, and 8 bases stayed unmatched. The CDR3 sequence is 16 residues long. The germline V gene encodes CDR1 SGHTA and CDR2 FQGTGA. CDR3 DNA sequence: TGTGCCAGCAGCTTGTGGGACAGGGTAAATTCCGGGGAGCTGTTTTTT. It specifies CASSLWDRVNSGELFF.

This rearrangement joins TRBV19 to TRBJ2-5; D unresolved. TRBJ2-7 matches the DNA end more closely, so the J call is doubtful. This CDR3 contains 13 residues. Germline loops: CDR1 LNHDA, CDR2 SQIVND (reference sequence). The DNA for the CDR3 is TGTGCCAGTAGTATAGAAGGGACCTACGAGCAGTACTTC. It yields the protein CASSIEGTYEQYF.

The chain employs TRBV2 and TRBJ2-3, with D possibly being TRBD2 (6 bases). CDR3 length: 16 residues. Germline V gene sequence: CDR1 SNHLY, CDR2 FYNNEI. Trimming stripped 6 bases from V and 3 bases from J, with 19 bases between. The CDR3 sequence is CASSEFGEDGTDTQYF. In DNA form, the CDR3 reads TGTGCCAGCAGCGAGTTTGGGGAGGATGGGACAGATACGCAGTATTTT. The full variable domain, with the rest looked up from reference TRBV2 and TRBJ2-3, is EPEVTQTPSHQVTQMGQEVILRCVPISNHLYFYWYRQILGQKVEFLVSFYNNEISEKSEIFDDQFSVERPDGSNFTLKIRSTKLEDSAMYFCASSEFGEDGTDTQYFGPGTRLTVL.

This clone showed up just once. DNA for the CDR3: TGTGCCAGCAGTCCCTCGGGGTTAGGGGCTGAAGCTTTCTTT. Its protein product is CASSPSGLGAEAFF. The rearrangement joins TRBV28 to TRBJ1-1; D is perhaps TRBD1 (5 bases). Trimming stripped 5 bases from V and 6 bases from J, with 16 bases between. The CDR3 consists of 14 residues. Germline lookup yields CDR1 MDHEN and CDR2 SYDVKM.

In regard to this clone: A read error may produce the germline difference seen at one junction end. The CDR3, as DNA: TGTGCCGGCAGCCTTGTAGCGGGAGTTGAGCAGTTCTTC. Translating it yields CAGSLVAGVEQFF. This rearrangement joins TRBV14 to TRBJ2-1, with 9 bases that match TRBD2. Germline values: CDR1 SGHDN, CDR2 FVKESK. This CDR3 region has 13 residues.

CDR3 in DNA: TGTGCCAGCAGCTTAGCTGTTCAGGGAAGTAGGACCGGGGAGCTGTTTTTT. Protein: CASSLAVQGSRTGELFF. The V and J genes are TRBV7-6 and TRBJ2-2, with D maybe TRBD1 (5 bases). The CDR3 spans 17 residues. The V end was cut by 0 bases, the J end by 5 bases, with 16 bases between. Looked up from germline, CDR1 is SGHVS and CDR2 is FNYEAQ. Drawing the rest from reference TRBV7-6 and TRBJ2-2, the complete variable domain is GAGVSQSPRYKVTKRGQDVALRCDPISGHVSLYWYRQALGQGPEFLTYFNYEAQQDKSGLPNDRFSAERPEGSISTLTIQRTEQRDSAMYRCASSLAVQGSRTGELFFGEGSRLTVL.

The V call is TRBV5-1, the J call TRBJ2-2; TRBD2 might be the D (6 bases). Germline-derived CDR1 and CDR2 are SGHRS and YFSETQ. The V end was cut by 1 base, the J end by 3 bases, with 7 bases between. The CDR3 extends over 14 amino acids. In DNA form, the CDR3 reads TGCGCCAGCAGCTTGCGGGACTACACCGGGGAGCTGTTTTTT. This gives the protein CASSLRDYTGELFF.

V usage is TRBV11-2 and J usage is TRBJ2-7; D is perhaps TRBD1 (8 bases). The CDR3 totals 14 residues. V was cut by 2 bases and J by 5 bases, with 13 bases left in between. The V gene's germline CDR1 is SGHAT and CDR2 FQNNGV. In nucleotides, the CDR3 is TGTGCCAGCAGCTTATACAGGGGGGGAAACGAGCAGTACTTC. It is translated as CASSLYRGGNEQYF.

As to this clone: A read error may account for a junction end that differs from germline. The chain recombines TRBV19 with TRBJ2-7; D is unresolved. This CDR3 spans 12 amino acids. Germline CDR1 is LNHDA and CDR2 is SQIVND (reference sequence). CDR3 residues: CASSLDTTEQYF. The CDR3 bases are TGTGCCAGTAGTTTAGACACGACCGAGCAGTACTTC.

The gene calls are TRBV7-2 and TRBJ2-7; 14 nucleotides match TRBD2. Germline CDR1 and CDR2: SGHTA and FQGNSA. The V gene end was trimmed by 5 bases and the J gene end by 3 bases; junction bases not matched to a gene: 9. This CDR3 spans 17 amino acids. The CDR3 sequence is CASSPEGLAGVGYEQYF. For the CDR3, the DNA is TGTGCCAGCAGCCCGGAGGGACTAGCGGGAGTTGGCTACGAGCAGTACTTC.

The V call is TRBV4-1, the J call TRBJ1-5; D is uncertain. This CDR3 is built from 15 residues. Trimming removed 0 bases at V and 4 bases at J, with 10 bases between. Germline V gene sequence: CDR1 MGHRA, CDR2 YSYEKL. CDR3 sequence: CASSQEGQRNQPQHF. The CDR3, as DNA: TGCGCCAGCAGCCAAGAGGGCCAGCGAAATCAGCCCCAGCATTTT.

This clone was seen a few times. The chain joins TRBV5-6 to TRBJ2-2; D is uncertain. Trimming cost V 3 bases and J 6 bases, with 9 bases left between them. The CDR3 spans 13 residues. Germline V gives CDR1 SGHDT, CDR2 YYEEEE. The CDR3 loop reads CASSSDGPGELFF. The CDR3 nucleotides read TGTGCCAGCAGCTCGGACGGTCCCGGGGAGCTGTTTTTT.

This clone was picked up one time. The gene calls are TRBV6-5 and TRBJ2-7; 10 positions agree with TRBD1. Germline V gene lookup returns CDR1 MNHEY and CDR2 SVGAGI. The CDR3 totals 16 residues. The J segment lost 3 bases and the V segment lost 0 bases, leaving 5 bases of the junction unmatched. In DNA form, the CDR3 reads TGTGCCAGCAGTTACTCGCACCGGGACAGGGGCTACGAGCAGTACTTC. This codes for CASSYSHRDRGYEQYF.